These 27 T cell receptor beta chains were sequenced from one sample in a study of neoadjuvant anti-PD-1 for oral cavity cancer. Assay: immunoSEQ multiplex PCR; the TCRdb copy retains only in-frame clones and omits some. The sample contains tens of thousands of clones, around 83% of which appear only once. The sequencing here drew on PBMCs, taken before nivolumab (anti-PD-1) treatment. The receptors were gathered from a person between 40 and 85 years old with oral cavity squamous cell carcinoma.

The chain uses TRBV5-5 and TRBJ2-5; 7 bases map to TRBD2. The CDR3 consists of 15 residues. Germline V gene lookup returns CDR1 SGHKS and CDR2 YYEKEE (reference sequence). V gave up 2 bases and J gave up 5 bases; unmatched junction bases: 9. The CDR3: CASSFGLAVGETQYF. The CDR3 nucleotides read TGTGCCAGCAGCTTTGGGCTAGCGGTCGGGGAGACCCAGTACTTC.

The CDR3 spells CASTKGDRIYEQYF. In nucleotides, the CDR3 is TGTGCCAGCACCAAGGGGGACCGCATCTACGAGCAGTACTTC. This chain uses TRBV6-5 with TRBJ2-7, with D perhaps TRBD1 (6 bases). V lost 7 bases and J lost 3, with 16 bases in between. The length of the CDR3 is 14 residues. From germline, CDR1 is MNHEY and CDR2 SVGAGI.

Only a few counts were recorded for this clone. The rearrangement links TRBV5-1 to TRBJ2-1; 9 bases line up with TRBD2. Germline V gene sequence: CDR1 SGHRS, CDR2 YFSETQ. With V trimmed by 3 bases and J by 3 bases, 19 bases remained unmatched. This CDR3 is 20 amino acids long. The chain's CDR3 is CASSSPSPSGVRLNYNEQFF. CDR3 bases: TGCGCCAGCAGCTCCCCCTCACCTAGCGGGGTCCGTCTTAACTACAATGAGCAGTTCTTC.

The chain's CDR3 is CASSNRGFNQPQHF. The CDR3 bases are TGTGCCAGCAGCAACCGCGGGTTCAATCAGCCCCAGCATTTT. The chain carries TRBV7-8 and TRBJ1-5; the D is unclear. V gave up 5 bases and J gave up 3 bases, with 11 bases separating them. The CDR3 loop spans 14 amino acids. The germline V gene has CDR1 SGHVS and CDR2 FQNEAQ. The variable domain in full, completed from reference TRBV7-8 and TRBJ1-5, reads GAGVSQSPRYKVAKRGQDVALRCDPISGHVSLFWYQQALGQGPEFLTYFQNEAQLDKSGLPSDRFFAERPEGSVSTLKIQRTQQEDSAVYLCASSNRGFNQPQHFGDGTRLSIL.

V usage is TRBV5-1 and J usage is TRBJ2-1; TRBD1 matches 10 bases. Germline lookup yields CDR1 SGHRS and CDR2 YFSETQ. The CDR3 is 21 amino acids. V shed 2 bases and J 0 bases; nucleotides not matched to a gene: 17. In nucleotides, the CDR3 is TGCGCCAGCAGCTTTCCACGGCCGGGACAGGGGTCCTTTAGCTCCTACAATGAGCAGTTCTTC. Translated: CASSFPRPGQGSFSSYNEQFF.

This clone has just a few counts. The chain joins TRBV5-1 to TRBJ1-2; 9 nucleotides match TRBD1. This CDR3 is built from 18 residues. The trim removed 2 bases at V and 4 bases at J, leaving 15 bases unmatched. Per the germline V gene, CDR1 is SGHRS and CDR2 is YFSETQ. The CDR3 DNA sequence: TGCGCCAGCAGCTTAGTGGACAGGGGCGGAATACCCATCTATGGCTACACCTTC. Translated, it gives CASSLVDRGGIPIYGYTF.

The chain has TRBV7-8 and TRBJ1-2; TRBD1 might be the D (5 bases). Germline CDR1 is SGHVS and CDR2 is FQNEAQ. V lost 3 bases and J 6 bases, leaving 11 bases between the germline ends. The CDR3 consists of 13 residues. CDR3 nucleotide sequence: TGTGCCAGCAGCTTGGGGCTTCGAGATGGCTACACCTTC. It translates to CASSLGLRDGYTF.

The chain combines TRBV14 with TRBJ1-5; D call uncertain. Germline V lookup: CDR1 SGHDN, CDR2 FVKESK. Trimming removed 1 base from V and 4 bases from J, with 5 bases in between. This CDR3 region has 13 residues. CDR3: CASSQGGNQPQHF. For the CDR3, the DNA is TGTGCCAGCAGCCAAGGAGGGAATCAGCCCCAGCATTTT.

The chain couples TRBV30 to TRBJ1-1; D is possibly TRBD1 (5 bases). This CDR3 has 13 amino acids. Germline-derived CDR1 and CDR2 are GTSNPN and SVGIG (reference sequence). V dropped 3 bases and J dropped 4 bases, with 12 bases sitting between them. The DNA of the CDR3 is TGTGCCTGGAGCGTGGGGGATGGCACTGAAGCTTTCTTT. Protein: CAWSVGDGTEAFF.

The chain recombines TRBV27 with TRBJ1-1; maybe TRBD1 (5 bases). The germline CDR1 and CDR2 sequences are MNHEY and SMNVEV (reference sequence). Trimming removed 1 base at V and 1 base at J, with 10 bases between. This CDR3 has 15 residues. The CDR3 protein is CASSLYQGPNTEAFF. CDR3 nucleotides: TGTGCCAGCAGTTTATATCAGGGACCGAACACTGAAGCTTTCTTT.

The J gene is TRBJ1-1, the V gene TRBV6-6; D is perhaps TRBD1 (5 bases). V lost 11 bases to trimming and J lost 11 bases, with 18 bases between them. Germline CDR1 MNHNY, CDR2 SVGAGI (reference sequence). CDR3 size: 11 residues. The CDR3 sequence is CAADTSRGAFF. CDR3 bases: TGTGCCGCGGACACGTCGAGGGGTGCTTTCTTT.

V is TRBV10-3 and J is TRBJ2-3; 8 bases are a match to TRBD2. Germline-derived CDR1 and CDR2 are ENHRY and SYGVKD. The J segment lost 6 bases and the V segment lost 10 bases, leaving 12 bases of the junction unmatched. CDR3 length: 14 residues. The CDR3 loop is CATRPRGVRDTQYF. Here the CDR3 DNA reads TGTGCCACACGGCCGCGGGGGGTCCGTGATACGCAGTATTTT.

The chain combines TRBV10-3 with TRBJ2-7; D assignment may be TRBD1 or TRBD2 (5 bases each). CDR1 is ENHRY and CDR2 is SYGVKD in the germline V gene. The CDR3 length is 13 residues. Between the trimmed V and J ends, which lost 9 bases and 5 bases, there was a span of 17 bases. The CDR3 is CAIRVPGAHEQYF. DNA for the CDR3: TGTGCCATTCGGGTCCCCGGGGCCCACGAGCAGTACTTC.

This clone was observed a handful of times. The chain has TRBV7-9 and TRBJ2-3; D remains unclear. Germline CDR1 reads SEHNR; CDR2 reads FQNEAQ (reference sequence). CDR3 length equals 10 residues. V was trimmed by 4 bases and J by 4 bases, leaving 0 bases between them. CDR3 amino acids: CASSSDTQYF. For the CDR3, the DNA is TGTGCCAGCAGCTCAGATACGCAGTATTTT.

V and J are TRBV5-1 and TRBJ2-5, with 9 bases identical to TRBD1. CDR3 length equals 16 residues. With V trimmed by 4 bases and J by 0 bases, 7 bases remained unmatched. The germline V gene has CDR1 SGHRS and CDR2 YFSETQ. The CDR3 DNA reads TGCGCCAGCAGCGGGACAGGGAGAATGGACCAAGAGACCCAGTACTTC. Its protein product is CASSGTGRMDQETQYF.

This chain uses TRBV2 with TRBJ2-1, with TRBD2 identical over 8 bases. This CDR3 comprises 11 residues. Germline values: CDR1 SNHLY, CDR2 FYNNEI. V shed 7 bases and J 15 bases; nucleotides not matched to a gene: 8. The CDR3 loop reads CASKVAGLGFF. The CDR3 nucleotides are TGTGCCAGCAAGGTAGCGGGACTCGGGTTCTTC.

The genes are TRBV4-1 and TRBJ2-3; D not certain. Trimming removed 1 base from V and 4 bases from J, with 6 bases in between. CDR3 length: 13 residues. Germline CDR1 MGHRA, CDR2 YSYEKL. This CDR3 is CASSQVQADTQYF. The CDR3 bases are TGCGCCAGCAGCCAAGTGCAGGCAGATACGCAGTATTTT.

The V call is TRBV18, the J call TRBJ2-2; no firm D call. The CDR3 runs to 15 residues. V was clipped by 8 bases and J by 1 base, with 14 bases between them. From germline, CDR1 is KGHSH and CDR2 LQKENI. The CDR3 DNA reads TGTGCCAGCCTATCTGCTTCATGGAACACCGGGGAGCTGTTTTTT. It codes for CASLSASWNTGELFF.

This rearrangement joins TRBV12-5 to TRBJ2-5, with D perhaps TRBD1 (7 bases). Trimming removed 7 bases from V and 1 base from J, with 19 bases in between. Germline values: CDR1 LGHNT, CDR2 FRNRAP. The CDR3 has 16 residues. The chain's CDR3 is CASATGAVGGQETQYF. In DNA, the CDR3 is TGTGCTAGTGCCACAGGGGCCGTGGGAGGCCAAGAGACCCAGTACTTC.

This rearrangement joins TRBV4-1 to TRBJ2-7; D possibly corresponds to TRBD2 (6 bases). Germline CDR1 and CDR2: MGHRA and YSYEKL. The CDR3 totals 13 residues. V was shortened by 2 bases and J by 4 bases, with 9 bases between the two germline ends. The CDR3: CASSQRRGYEQYF. CDR3 DNA sequence: TGCGCCAGCAGCCAAAGGCGGGGTTACGAGCAGTACTTC.

This clone was seen a single time. V gene TRBV4-1 combines with J gene TRBJ1-5; a weak D match, TRBD1 (5 bases). Germline-derived CDR1 and CDR2 are MGHRA and YSYEKL. V was clipped by 2 bases and J by 13 bases, with 15 bases between them. This CDR3 comprises 13 residues. CDR3 in amino acids: CASSQTYGAGQHF. The CDR3 DNA sequence: TGCGCCAGCAGCCAAACCTACGGGGCTGGTCAGCATTTT.

The V call is TRBV27, the J call TRBJ2-1; 8 positions match TRBD2. The CDR3 is 14 residues long. Germline assignment: CDR1 MNHEY and CDR2 SMNVEV (reference sequence). The ends lost 3 bases at V and 5 bases at J; junction bases unmatched: 3. CDR3 coding DNA: TGTGCCAGCAGTTTTAGCGGGGTACACAATGAGCAGTTCTTC. Residues: CASSFSGVHNEQFF.

Comment on this clone: At one end, the junction sequence differs from germline, possibly due to a read error. The genes are TRBV4-1 and TRBJ1-1; tentative D call: TRBD1 (5 bases). CDR3 size: 14 residues. Germline CDR1 is MGHRA and CDR2 is YSYEKL. CDR3 nucleotides: TGCGCCAGCAGCCAAGTCTGGGGGAACGCTGAAGCTTTCTTT. It encodes CASSQVWGNAEAFF.

This chain joins TRBV2 and TRBJ1-4; D is possibly TRBD1 (6 bases). The V end was cut by 8 bases, the J end by 8 bases, with 21 bases between. The CDR3 has 15 residues. The germline V gene has CDR1 SNHLY and CDR2 FYNNEI. The CDR3 sequence is CASRSWGQETEKLFF. CDR3 coding DNA: TGTGCCAGCCGGAGTTGGGGACAAGAAACGGAAAAACTGTTTTTT.

This clone has just one count. This chain uses TRBV4-1 with TRBJ2-1; 7 bases map to TRBD1. V shed 0 bases and J 4 bases; nucleotides not matched to a gene: 6. Germline CDR1 MGHRA, CDR2 YSYEKL. The CDR3 consists of 16 residues. The CDR3 coding sequence is TGCGCCAGCAGCCAAGATCTGGGACAGCGGTACAATGAGCAGTTCTTC. Translation: CASSQDLGQRYNEQFF.

The V call is TRBV4-1, the J call TRBJ2-7; no definite D call. CDR1 is MGHRA, CDR2 YSYEKL, per germline. The CDR3 contains 15 residues. V gave up 4 bases and J gave up 0 bases, with 13 bases separating them. The CDR3 spells CASSRPTDSSYEQYF. CDR3 DNA: TGCGCCAGCAGCCGCCCGACGGATAGCTCCTACGAGCAGTACTTC.

The genes are TRBV6-1 and TRBJ2-2; 9 nucleotides align to TRBD2. CDR3 length: 15 amino acids. J gave up 6 bases and V 6 bases, and 8 bases lay outside the gene matches. CDR1 is MNHNS, CDR2 SASEGT, per germline. For the CDR3, the DNA is TGTGCCAGCAGCTTACTAGCGGGTTCCCCCGGGGAGCTGTTTTTT. The encoded protein is CASSLLAGSPGELFF.